The rows below give T cell receptor beta chains drawn from one sample of a study of CXCR4 blockade with PD-1 therapy in pancreatic cancer. The assay was immunoSEQ multiplex PCR, and TCRdb's table has in-frame clones only and misses some. The sample contains just over 8,000 clones, roughly 50% of which appear only once. Sequenced input: tumor tissue. These receptors came from a human donor with pancreatic ductal adenocarcinoma. Both conserved end residues are part of each CDR3. D genes are given only for firm matches. Size is stated for part of the rows, as once, few or many counts, or as a class when the clone is expanded.

v_call	d_call	j_call	clone_size	cdr3_nt	cdr3_aa
TRBV14	TRBD2	TRBJ2-3	.	TGTGCCAGCAGCATGTGGACTAGCGGGCGCACAGATACGCAGTATTTT	CASSMWTSGRTDTQYF
TRBV5-1	.	TRBJ2-7	few	TGCGCCAGCGTACCCCCTCTGCCCGACCTAGCGGAGCAGTACTTC	CASVPPLPDLAEQYF
TRBV30	TRBD2	TRBJ2-3	.	TGTGCCTGGAGTCGCGGACTAGCGGGGAGCACAGATACGCAGTATTTT	CAWSRGLAGSTDTQYF
TRBV15	TRBD2	TRBJ2-3	.	TGTGCCACCAGCAGCATACTAGCGGGGGGTAGCACAGATACGCAGTATTTT	CATSSILAGGSTDTQYF
TRBV30	.	TRBJ2-3	.	TGTGCCTGGAGATCAAGGGGGGTTCCAGATACGCAGTATTTT	CAWRSRGVPDTQYF
TRBV18	.	TRBJ2-5	.	TGTGCCAGCTCACTTCGGCAGATTGAAGAGACCCAGTACTTC	CASSLRQIEETQYF
TRBV1	.	TRBJ2-1	.	TGCGCCAGCAGCCACGATAGTCGGCGAGCGGGTTACAATGAGCAGTTCTTC	CASSHDSRRAGYNEQFF
TRBV28	TRBD1	TRBJ2-2	few	TGTGCCAGCCACCTAGGGGGCTTGAGGACCGGGGAGCTGTTTTTT	CASHLGGLRTGELFF
TRBV9	.	TRBJ1-1	.	TGTGCCAGCAGCGCCCATACCCAACCCCTAAGGGCCACTGAAGCTTTCTTT	CASSAHTQPLRATEAFF
TRBV9	.	TRBJ2-5	few	TGTGCCAGCAGCGCAACGGGAGAGACCCAGTACTTC	CASSATGETQYF
TRBV29-1	.	TRBJ2-3	.	TGCAGCGCGCAGCGCAGGACAGGGACTAGCACGGATACGCAGTATTTT	CSAQRRTGTSTDTQYF
TRBV28	.	TRBJ2-3	.	TGTGCCAGCAGTTCATACGGGACTTCAGCAGATACGCAGTATTTT	CASSSYGTSADTQYF
TRBV6-8	TRBD2	TRBJ2-1	.	TGTGCCAGCAGTCCCTTGCGGGAGAAATACAATGAGCAGTTCTTC	CASSPLREKYNEQFF
TRBV30	.	TRBJ2-4	.	TGTGCCTGGAGACCGGACGGAGAAAAAAACATTCAGTACTTC	CAWRPDGEKNIQYF
TRBV29-1	.	TRBJ1-5	.	TGCAGCGTTCAGAACTCTCCGGGGCCCCAGCATTTT	CSVQNSPGPQHF
TRBV6-8	.	TRBJ1-1	few	TGTGCCAGCAGTTACGACGAGACAAACACTGAAGCTTTCTTT	CASSYDETNTEAFF
TRBV29-1	TRBD1	TRBJ2-5	.	TGCAGCGTTGAGTATACAGGGGGCCGGGAGACCCAGTACTTC	CSVEYTGGRETQYF
TRBV10-2	TRBD2	TRBJ2-7	.	TGCGCCAGCAGTGATGGGGGAGGGGTATCCTACGAGCAGTACTTC	CASSDGGGVSYEQYF
TRBV14	.	TRBJ2-3	.	TGTGCCAGCAGCCAAGAAAGGATTCCAGATACGCAGTATTTT	CASSQERIPDTQYF
TRBV28	.	TRBJ1-1	.	TGTGCCAGCAGCACAGGGTCCTTCAGCACTGAAGCTTTCTTT	CASSTGSFSTEAFF
TRBV19	.	TRBJ1-5	.	TGTGCCAGTAGTATAGTTTCAGGGGATGGCAATCAGCCCCAGCATTTT	CASSIVSGDGNQPQHF
TRBV15	.	TRBJ1-4	.	TGTGCCACCAGCAGAGATCAACAGGCTAATGAAAAACTGTTTTTT	CATSRDQQANEKLFF
TRBV12-5	TRBD2	TRBJ2-3	once	TGTGCTAGTGGTGTAATAGCGGGGAACTCAGATACGCAGTATTTT	CASGVIAGNSDTQYF
TRBV19	.	TRBJ1-4	few	TGTGCCAGTAAGCGGGACGGTAATGAAAAACTGTTTTTT	CASKRDGNEKLFF
TRBV11-3	TRBD1	TRBJ2-6	few	TGTGCCAGCGAGAGGGACAGCTCAGGGGCCAACGTCCTGACTTTC	CASERDSSGANVLTF
TRBV15	.	TRBJ2-7	.	TGTGCCACCAGCAATGGGGGAAGCTCCTACGAGCAGTACTTC	CATSNGGSSYEQYF
TRBV28	TRBD1	TRBJ2-7	few	TGTGCCAGCAGAACAGGGGGCCGAAGCTCCTACGAGCAGTACTTC	CASRTGGRSSYEQYF
TRBV6-8	TRBD1	TRBJ2-7	few	TGTGCCAGCAGTCCTCAGGGGGCCTGGGAGCAGTACTTC	CASSPQGAWEQYF
TRBV5-1	.	TRBJ2-7	.	TGCGCCAGCAGCTTGGCCTTGGAGGGGGCCCACGAGCAGTACTTC	CASSLALEGAHEQYF
TRBV19	.	TRBJ1-4	.	TGTGCCAGTAGTATTGGGGGGCAGAATGAAAAACTGTTTTTT	CASSIGGQNEKLFF
TRBV19	.	TRBJ1-6	once	TGTGCCAGCCGGGACCTAAATTCACCCCTCCACTTT	CASRDLNSPLHF
TRBV29-1	.	TRBJ1-2	few	TGCAGCGTTGAAGCCAAGGACAGAAACTATGGCTACACCTTC	CSVEAKDRNYGYTF
TRBV19	.	TRBJ1-1	.	TGTGCCAGTAGTATAGTCCCCTCAGGCGGCTCGAACACTGAAGCTTTCTTT	CASSIVPSGGSNTEAFF
TRBV9	.	TRBJ1-4	.	TGTGCCAGCAGTCCTAACCTGCAGGGCGGGGAACTGTTTTTT	CASSPNLQGGELFF
TRBV12-5	TRBD2	TRBJ2-2	.	TGTGCTAGTGCCCCCAGCGGGGGGGCCGGAGGGGAGCTGTTTTTT	CASAPSGGAGGELFF
TRBV11-3	.	TRBJ2-7	.	TGTGCCAGCAGCGCGGAGACAGGACCCTTCTACGAGCAGTACTTC	CASSAETGPFYEQYF
TRBV28	.	TRBJ2-5	once	TGTGCCAGCAGTCCCCAAGGGGTCCGGGGACCAGGGGAGACCCAGTACTTC	CASSPQGVRGPGETQYF
TRBV25-1	.	TRBJ1-2	.	TGTGCCAGCAGTAGGGGGGGGTATGGCTACACCTTC	CASSRGGYGYTF
TRBV9	.	TRBJ2-5	few	TGTGCCAGCAGCGCCCCAGGTTACCAAGAGACCCAGTACTTC	CASSAPGYQETQYF
TRBV28	TRBD1	TRBJ1-2	.	TGTGCCAGCAGTTCCCCGGGACAGGGGTACAAGAACTATGGCTACACCTTC	CASSSPGQGYKNYGYTF
TRBV2	TRBD2	TRBJ2-7	few	TGTGCCAGCGAGTGGGACGCCCTAGCGGGAGGCGCCTACGAGCAGTACTTC	CASEWDALAGGAYEQYF
TRBV11-3	.	TRBJ2-3	few	TGTGCCAGCAGCTTATGGGGCCTTAGTGGGGCCACAGATACGCAGTATTTT	CASSLWGLSGATDTQYF
TRBV6-8	.	TRBJ1-3	.	TGTGCCATCAGCCCCGCTGGAAACACCATATATTTT	CAISPAGNTIYF
TRBV28	.	TRBJ1-4	.	TGTGCCAGCAGTTCCTTCGAGGCAACTAATGAAAAACTGTTTTTT	CASSSFEATNEKLFF
TRBV14	.	TRBJ2-1	.	TGTGCCAGCAGCCAAGATTTTGGCAAGCAGTTCTTC	CASSQDFGKQFF
TRBV7-5	.	TRBJ2-7	.	TGTGCCAGCAGCTCCCGGGACAGGGGATGGGAGCAATACTTC	CASSSRDRGWEQYF
TRBV19	TRBD2	TRBJ2-5	.	TGTGCCAGTAGCAAAAGCCTGACGGGGGGTAAGGAGACCCAGTACTTC	CASSKSLTGGKETQYF
TRBV19	TRBD1	TRBJ1-5	.	TGTGCCAGTAGTATACAAACGGGACAGACGAATCAGCCCCAGCATTTT	CASSIQTGQTNQPQHF
TRBV6-8	.	TRBJ1-4	.	TGTGCCAGCTCCCTACCCCCGAATGAAAAACTGTTTTTT	CASSLPPNEKLFF
TRBV28	.	TRBJ2-3	.	TGTGCCAGCAGCCGCCCCGGGGGCAGGGTTAATACGCAGTATTTT	CASSRPGGRVNTQYF
TRBV11-3	TRBD2	TRBJ2-1	medium-sized	TGTGCCAGCAGCGTTCAGCGGGAGGGTCCGGAGGTTGAGCAGTTCTTC	CASSVQREGPEVEQFF
TRBV18	TRBD1	TRBJ1-2	few	TGTGCCAGCTCACCCGGACAGGGGGGCTATGGCTACACCTTC	CASSPGQGGYGYTF
TRBV9	.	TRBJ1-2	few	TGTGCCAGCAGTGAAGCGGGGCGACGGATTTATGGCTACACCTTC	CASSEAGRRIYGYTF
TRBV15	.	TRBJ1-4	.	TGTGCCACCAGCAGAGGGTCGGGCAGGGTTGAAAAACTGTTTTTT	CATSRGSGRVEKLFF
TRBV7-5	.	TRBJ1-3	.	TGTGCCAGCAGCTTGCTAAAGGGGGCTGGAAACACCATATATTTT	CASSLLKGAGNTIYF
TRBV18	TRBD1	TRBJ1-6	.	TGTGCCAGCTCCCCACAGGGGGCTGAGTCACCCCTCCACTTT	CASSPQGAESPLHF
TRBV4-1	.	TRBJ2-7	few	TGCGCCAGCAGCCAAGATGAATCCACAGAAGCCTTTACTTACGAGCAGTACTTC	CASSQDESTEAFTYEQYF
TRBV29-1	.	TRBJ1-1	.	TGCAGCGTTGCCGGACAGATGAACACTGAAGCTTTCTTT	CSVAGQMNTEAFF
TRBV22-1	.	TRBJ2-1	.	TGTGCCAGCAGGTTGACAGGGTCCTACAATGAGCAGTTCTTC	CASRLTGSYNEQFF